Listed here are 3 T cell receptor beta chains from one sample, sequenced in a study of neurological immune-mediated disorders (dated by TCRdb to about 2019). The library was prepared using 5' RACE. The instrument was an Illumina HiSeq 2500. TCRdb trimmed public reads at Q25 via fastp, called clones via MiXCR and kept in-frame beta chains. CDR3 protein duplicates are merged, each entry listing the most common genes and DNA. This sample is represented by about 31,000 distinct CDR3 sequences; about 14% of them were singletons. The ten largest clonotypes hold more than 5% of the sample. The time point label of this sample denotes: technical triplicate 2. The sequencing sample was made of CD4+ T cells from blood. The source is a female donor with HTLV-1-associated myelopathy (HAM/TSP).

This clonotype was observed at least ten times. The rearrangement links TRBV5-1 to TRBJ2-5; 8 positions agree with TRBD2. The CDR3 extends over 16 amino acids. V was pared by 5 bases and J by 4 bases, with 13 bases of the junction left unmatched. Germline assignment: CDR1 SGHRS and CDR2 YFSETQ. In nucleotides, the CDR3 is TGCGCCAGCAGTACGGCGCGGGGGGTGGTGGCAGAGACCCAGTACTTC. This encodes CASSTARGVVAETQYF.

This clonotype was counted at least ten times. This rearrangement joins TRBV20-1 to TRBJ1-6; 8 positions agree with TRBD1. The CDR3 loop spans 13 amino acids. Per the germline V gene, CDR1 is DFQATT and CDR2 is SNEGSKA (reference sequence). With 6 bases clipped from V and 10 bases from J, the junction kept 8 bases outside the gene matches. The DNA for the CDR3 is TGCAGTGCCACCGAGACAGGGGCCTCACCCCTCCACTTT. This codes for CSATETGASPLHF.

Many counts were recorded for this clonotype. CDR3 sequence reads: CASSHTPGTPKRWTGELFF. CDR3 sequence (DNA): TGCGCCAGCAGCCATACTCCCGGGACACCGAAACGGTGGACCGGGGAGCTGTTTTTT. The chain links TRBV4-1 to TRBJ2-2; D possibly corresponds to TRBD1 (6 bases). CDR3 length: 19 amino acids. The V end lost 3 bases, the J end lost 5 bases, and 25 bases lay between the germline ends. CDR1 is MGHRA and CDR2 is YSYEKL in the germline V gene.